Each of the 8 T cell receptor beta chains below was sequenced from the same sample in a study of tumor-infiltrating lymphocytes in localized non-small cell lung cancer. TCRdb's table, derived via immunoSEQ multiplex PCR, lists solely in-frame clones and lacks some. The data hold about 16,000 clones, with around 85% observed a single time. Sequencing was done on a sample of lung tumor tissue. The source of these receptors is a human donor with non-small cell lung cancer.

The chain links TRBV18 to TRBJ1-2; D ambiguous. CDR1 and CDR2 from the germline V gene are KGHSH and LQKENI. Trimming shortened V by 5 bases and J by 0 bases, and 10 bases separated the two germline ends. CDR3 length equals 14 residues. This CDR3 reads CASSVGASNYGYTF. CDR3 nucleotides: TGTGCCAGCTCAGTGGGAGCCTCTAACTATGGCTACACCTTC.

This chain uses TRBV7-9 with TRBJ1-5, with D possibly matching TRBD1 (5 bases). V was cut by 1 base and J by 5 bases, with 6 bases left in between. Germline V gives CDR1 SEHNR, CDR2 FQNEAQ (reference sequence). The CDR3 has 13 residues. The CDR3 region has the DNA TGTGCCAGCAGCTTAGTGGGGGATCAGCCCCAGCATTTT. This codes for CASSLVGDQPQHF.

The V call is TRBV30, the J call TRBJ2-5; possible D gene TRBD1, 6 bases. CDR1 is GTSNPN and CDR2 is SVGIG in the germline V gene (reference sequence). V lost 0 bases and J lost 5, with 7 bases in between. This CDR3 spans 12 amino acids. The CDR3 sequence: CAWSVRGETQYF. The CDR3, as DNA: TGTGCCTGGAGTGTCAGGGGTGAGACCCAGTACTTC.

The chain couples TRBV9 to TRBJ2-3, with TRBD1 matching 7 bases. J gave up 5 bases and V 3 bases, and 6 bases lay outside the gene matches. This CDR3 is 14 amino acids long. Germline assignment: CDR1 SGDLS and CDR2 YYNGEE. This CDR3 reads CASSAFGQEDTQYF. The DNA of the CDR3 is TGTGCCAGCAGCGCCTTCGGACAGGAAGATACGCAGTATTTT. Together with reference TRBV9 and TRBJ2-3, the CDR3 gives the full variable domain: DSGVTQTPKHLITATGQRVTLRCSPRSGDLSVYWYQQSLDQGLQFLIQYYNGEERAKGNILERFSAQQFPDLHSELNLSSLELGDSALYFCASSAFGQEDTQYFGPGTRLTVL.

CDR3 in DNA: TGTGCCAGCTCACCAGTTCCGGGGACAGGTCTATCTGGAAACACCATATATTTT. It translates to CASSPVPGTGLSGNTIYF. This rearrangement joins TRBV18 to TRBJ1-3; 8 bases map to TRBD1. The ends lost 2 bases at V and 1 base at J; junction bases unmatched: 10. The CDR3 has 18 amino acids. Per germline, CDR1 KGHSH and CDR2 LQKENI.

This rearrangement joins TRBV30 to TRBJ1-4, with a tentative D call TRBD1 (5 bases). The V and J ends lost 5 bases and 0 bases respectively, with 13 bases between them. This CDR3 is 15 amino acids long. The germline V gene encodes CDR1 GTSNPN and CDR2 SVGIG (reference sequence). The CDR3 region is CAWGDGAATNEKLFF. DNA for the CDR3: TGTGCCTGGGGGGACGGGGCTGCAACTAATGAAAAACTGTTTTTT.

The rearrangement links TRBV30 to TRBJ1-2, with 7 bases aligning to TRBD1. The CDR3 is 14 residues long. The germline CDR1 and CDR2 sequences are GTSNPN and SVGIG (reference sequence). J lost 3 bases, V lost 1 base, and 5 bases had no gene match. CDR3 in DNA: TGTGCCTGGAGTGCTCCGGGACAGTACTATGGCTACACCTTC. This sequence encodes CAWSAPGQYYGYTF.

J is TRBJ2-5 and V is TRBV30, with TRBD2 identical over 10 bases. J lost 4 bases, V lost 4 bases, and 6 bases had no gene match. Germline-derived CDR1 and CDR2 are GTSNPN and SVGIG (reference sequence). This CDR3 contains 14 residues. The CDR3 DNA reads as TGTGCCTGGACGGGACTAGCGATCGGAGAGACCCAGTACTTC. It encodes CAWTGLAIGETQYF.